This is a list of T cell receptor beta chains from one sample in a study of long-term antiretroviral therapy in people with HIV. The assay was immunoSEQ multiplex PCR, and TCRdb's table has in-frame clones only and misses some. The sample carries approximately 11,000 clones, 76% recorded once. Sequencing used unsorted PBMCs, obtained at the start of antiretroviral therapy, before treatment. Every receptor here comes from a young man with HIV. Each CDR3 is given with its conserved first and last residue. D genes are given only for firm matches. Not every row has a clone size; where given, it reads once, few, many or a size class.

j_call	d_call	v_call	clone_size	cdr3_aa	cdr3_nt
TRBJ1-1	TRBD1	TRBV5-1	-	CASSIDGTELTEAFF	TGCGCCAGCAGCATCGACGGGACAGAACTCACTGAAGCTTTCTTT
TRBJ1-5	TRBD1	TRBV19	-	CASSGTGGNQPQHF	TGTGCCAGTAGCGGGACAGGGGGCAATCAGCCCCAGCATTTT
TRBJ2-3	-	TRBV11-3	few	CASSSTTGPNTQYF	TGTGCCAGCAGCTCTACTACCGGGCCGAATACGCAGTATTTT
TRBJ2-3	-	TRBV7-2	-	CASSLGTASTDTQYF	TGTGCCAGCAGCTTAGGGACGGCTAGCACAGATACGCAGTATTTT
TRBJ2-7	-	TRBV4-3	-	CASSQDLGEEPIYEQYF	TGCGCCAGCAGCCAAGACTTGGGGGAGGAGCCTATCTACGAGCAGTACTTC
TRBJ1-4	-	TRBV7-2	-	CASSLGAGFQLFF	TGTGCCAGCAGCTTAGGGGCAGGGTTCCAACTGTTTTTT
TRBJ2-3	-	TRBV18	-	CASSPQRDTQYF	TGTGCCAGCTCACCCCAAAGGGATACGCAGTATTTT
TRBJ1-1	TRBD1	TRBV5-1	-	CASSLEGTAGEAFF	TGCGCCAGCAGCTTGGAAGGGACAGCTGGAGAAGCTTTCTTT
TRBJ2-7	TRBD1	TRBV27	once	CASSGTGGYEQYF	TGTGCCAGCAGCGGGACAGGGGGATACGAGCAGTACTTC
TRBJ2-1	TRBD2	TRBV4-1	few	CASSHGGDEQFF	TGCGCCAGCAGCCACGGGGGGGATGAGCAGTTCTTC
TRBJ1-2	-	TRBV4-2	few	CASSQDIGEANYGYTF	TGTGCCAGCAGCCAAGATATCGGGGAAGCTAACTATGGCTACACCTTC
TRBJ2-1	-	TRBV9	-	CASSESILGNEQFF	TGTGCCAGCAGCGAAAGTATCCTTGGTAATGAGCAGTTCTTC
TRBJ2-3	TRBD2	TRBV29-1	-	CSVGEGATQYF	TGCAGCGTTGGGGAGGGAGCTACGCAGTATTTT
TRBJ2-1	TRBD2	TRBV4-3	-	CASSQDASGRGSEQFF	TGCGCCAGCAGCCAAGACGCTAGCGGGAGGGGGAGTGAGCAGTTCTTC
TRBJ1-1	TRBD1	TRBV27	-	CASSSQTGEGTEAFF	TGTGCCAGCAGTTCACAAACAGGGGAGGGGACTGAAGCTTTCTTT
TRBJ2-7	TRBD1	TRBV20-1	-	CSAGTDYEQYF	TGCAGTGCTGGGACAGACTACGAGCAGTACTTC
TRBJ1-2	-	TRBV4-1	-	CASSHLVQTQRGYGYTF	TGCGCCAGCAGCCACCTCGTACAGACACAGCGGGGTTACGGCTACACCTTC
TRBJ2-5	-	TRBV6-5	-	CASSYGETQYF	TGTGCCAGCAGTTACGGAGAGACCCAGTACTTC
TRBJ2-7	TRBD2	TRBV6-6	-	CATSPAGTYEQYF	TGTGCCACCAGCCCAGCGGGGACCTACGAGCAGTACTTC
TRBJ2-1	-	TRBV11-1	once	CASRHRDNREQFF	TGTGCCAGCAGACACCGGGACAACCGAGAGCAGTTCTTC
TRBJ1-6	-	TRBV11-1	-	CASSTIDNSPLHF	TGTGCCAGCAGTACAATCGATAATTCACCCCTCCACTTT
TRBJ1-3	-	TRBV7-9	few	CASTLGTGNTIYF	TGTGCCAGCACCCTGGGCACTGGGAACACCATATATTTT
TRBJ1-5	-	TRBV9	-	CASSVDGGDQPQHF	TGTGCCAGCAGCGTAGACGGGGGGGATCAGCCCCAGCATTTT
TRBJ1-5	-	TRBV10-2	-	CASSESGTRNQPQHF	TGCGCCAGCAGTGAGTCGGGGACGCGGAATCAGCCCCAGCATTTT
TRBJ2-5	-	TRBV11-2	-	CASSLRTVQETQYF	TGTGCCAGCAGCTTAAGGACAGTACAAGAGACCCAGTACTTC
TRBJ1-4	-	TRBV14	-	CASSPLGPSGEKLFF	TGTGCCAGCAGCCCTTTGGGTCCTAGCGGTGAAAAACTGTTTTTT
TRBJ1-4	-	TRBV5-1	few	CASSLRGADEKLFF	TGCGCCAGCAGCTTGCGGGGGGCCGATGAAAAACTGTTTTTT
TRBJ2-5	TRBD2	TRBV5-1	-	CASSERLAGGQETQYF	TGCGCCAGCAGCGAAAGACTAGCGGGGGGCCAAGAGACCCAGTACTTC
TRBJ2-2	-	TRBV11-3	once	CASSFTVTGELFF	TGTGCCAGCAGCTTCACAGTCACCGGGGAGCTGTTTTTT
TRBJ1-4	-	TRBV29-1	-	CSVRDSEKLFF	TGCAGCGTTAGGGATTCTGAAAAACTGTTTTTT
TRBJ1-6	-	TRBV2	-	CASSRTVDSPLHF	TGTGCCAGCAGTCGGACAGTAGATTCACCCCTCCACTTT
TRBJ2-7	-	TRBV5-1	-	CASSLGGGTSVGEQYF	TGCGCCAGCAGCTTGGGTGGCGGGACATCCGTTGGCGAGCAGTACTTC
TRBJ1-3	-	TRBV4-3	once	CASSQDSVTFSGNTIYF	TGCGCCAGCAGCCAAGATTCCGTTACCTTCTCTGGAAACACCATATATTTT
TRBJ2-7	TRBD1	TRBV10-2	-	CASWGDDRGSSYEQYF	TGCGCCAGCTGGGGAGACGACAGGGGGAGCTCCTACGAGCAGTACTTC
TRBJ1-2	-	TRBV30	-	CAWRGAGESDSNYGYTF	TGTGCCTGGAGGGGGGCGGGGGAATCAGACTCAAACTATGGCTACACCTTC
TRBJ2-1	-	TRBV7-3	few	CASSLVGADEQFF	TGTGCCAGCAGCTTAGTGGGAGCAGATGAGCAGTTCTTC
TRBJ2-3	-	TRBV11-1	-	CASSFWSSGGDTQYF	TGTGCCAGCAGCTTCTGGAGTTCAGGCGGAGATACGCAGTATTTT
TRBJ2-7	-	TRBV12-1	-	CASLRAKKRYF	TGTGCCAGCCTTCGGGCTAAGAAACGGTACTTC
TRBJ2-1	TRBD2	TRBV7-2	-	CASSLALAGGPSYNEQFF	TGTGCCAGCAGCTTAGCACTAGCGGGGGGGCCGAGCTACAATGAGCAGTTCTTC
TRBJ1-1	-	TRBV6-5	-	CASSYLEAGYEAFF	TGTGCCAGCAGTTATTTGGAGGCTGGATATGAAGCTTTCTTT
TRBJ2-3	TRBD1	TRBV6-4	-	CASSDGTGADTQYF	TGTGCCAGCAGTGACGGGACAGGGGCAGATACGCAGTATTTT
TRBJ2-7	-	TRBV5-6	-	CASSLGGDTYEQYF	TGTGCCAGCAGCTTGGGGGGGGACACCTACGAGCAGTACTTC
TRBJ2-7	-	TRBV6-5	-	CASSFGTYEQYF	TGTGCCAGCAGTTTCGGGACCTACGAGCAGTACTTC
TRBJ2-7	-	TRBV6-1	-	CASSEAGGATYEQYF	TGTGCCAGCAGTGAAGCGGGGGGTGCCACCTACGAGCAGTACTTC
TRBJ1-5	TRBD1	TRBV11-3	few	CASSRRGGENQPQHF	TGTGCCAGCAGCCGCAGAGGGGGCGAGAATCAGCCCCAGCATTTT
TRBJ2-2	TRBD2	TRBV29-1	-	CSVGGSGRGGTGELFF	TGCAGCGTTGGAGGTAGCGGGAGGGGAGGCACCGGGGAGCTGTTTTTT
TRBJ1-5	TRBD1	TRBV6-5	-	CASSTGGWNQPQHF	TGTGCCAGCAGTACAGGGGGTTGGAATCAGCCCCAGCATTTT
TRBJ2-2	-	TRBV19	-	CASSRTLMNTGELFF	TGTGCCAGTAGTAGGACATTGATGAACACCGGGGAGCTGTTTTTT
TRBJ2-7	TRBD2	TRBV2	-	CASSVLGTTYEQYF	TGTGCCAGCAGCGTCCTAGGGACTACCTACGAGCAGTACTTC
TRBJ1-2	-	TRBV19	-	CASSTQGPLKYGYTF	TGTGCCAGTAGCACCCAGGGGCCGCTAAAGTATGGCTACACCTTC
TRBJ2-7	TRBD2	TRBV6-1	once	CASSATSGDSYEQYF	TGTGCCAGCAGTGCCACTAGCGGGGACTCCTACGAGCAGTACTTC
TRBJ2-4	-	TRBV19	-	CASTDALAKNIQYF	TGTGCCAGTACCGACGCCCTAGCCAAAAACATTCAGTACTTC
TRBJ1-2	TRBD1	TRBV11-2	-	CASSLGQGAFGYTF	TGTGCCAGCAGCTTAGGACAGGGGGCATTTGGCTACACCTTC
TRBJ1-5	TRBD1	TRBV2	-	CASSRDRGNQPQHF	TGTGCCAGCAGCAGGGACAGGGGCAATCAGCCCCAGCATTTT
TRBJ2-7	TRBD2	TRBV27	-	CASSRAGTSSHYEQYF	TGTGCCAGCAGTCGCGCCGGGACTAGCTCTCACTACGAGCAGTACTTC
TRBJ2-7	TRBD2	TRBV19	-	CASSIVGTSGYEQYF	TGTGCCAGTAGTATAGTGGGGACTAGCGGATACGAGCAGTACTTC
TRBJ1-5	-	TRBV5-5	-	CASSSDSYSNQPQHF	TGTGCCAGCAGCTCGGACAGTTATAGCAATCAGCCCCAGCATTTT
TRBJ1-1	-	TRBV11-2	few	CASIGGLNTEAFF	TGTGCCAGCATCGGGGGGCTGAACACTGAAGCTTTCTTT
TRBJ2-3	TRBD2	TRBV6-1	-	CASSSGRATDTQYF	TGTGCCAGCAGTAGCGGGAGGGCCACAGATACGCAGTATTTT
TRBJ2-2	-	TRBV5-6	-	CASSLYGNTGELFF	TGTGCCAGCAGCTTGTATGGGAACACCGGGGAGCTGTTTTTT